These 25 T cell receptor beta chains came from one sample sequenced in a study of blood T cell repertoires in COVID-19. TCRdb's copy holds only in-frame clones and misses some; the assay was immunoSEQ multiplex PCR. The sample holds a few hundred thousand clones, roughly 90% seen once. The sample consisted of peripheral blood. The receptors originated from a woman aged 25 to 45 with COVID-19, enrolled during active disease.

The V gene is TRBV11-2, the J gene TRBJ1-1; no clear D. CDR3 size: 12 residues. V was shortened by 4 bases and J by 4 bases, with 7 bases between the two germline ends. Looked up from germline, CDR1 is SGHAT and CDR2 is FQNNGV. Written as DNA, the CDR3 is TGTGCCAGCAGCTCCCGGGTCACTGAAGCTTTCTTT. Its translation is CASSSRVTEAFF.

This chain joins TRBV9 and TRBJ2-5, with 9 bases identical to TRBD2. The trim removed 4 bases at V and 0 bases at J, leaving 13 bases unmatched. Germline V CDR1 and CDR2: SGDLS, YYNGEE. This CDR3 comprises 18 residues. CDR3 DNA: TGTGCCAGCAGCTCACCTTACGTGGTAGCGGGGGACCAAGAGACCCAGTACTTC. This translates into CASSSPYVVAGDQETQYF.

The chain recombines TRBV10-3 with TRBJ2-7; 8 bases map to TRBD1. The germline CDR1 and CDR2 sequences are ENHRY and SYGVKD. The CDR3 loop spans 14 amino acids. V lost 4 bases, J lost 3 bases, and 5 bases stayed unmatched. The CDR3 sequence: CAISAAGGVYEQYF. CDR3 DNA: TGTGCCATCAGTGCAGCAGGGGGCGTCTACGAGCAGTACTTC.

J is TRBJ2-2 and V is TRBV4-2; D is perhaps TRBD2 (7 bases). Germline-derived CDR1 and CDR2 are LGHNA and YNFKEQ. The CDR3 runs to 16 residues. V lost 0 bases and J lost 4, with 12 bases in between. The CDR3 is CASSQDRGGGTGELFF. The DNA of the CDR3 is TGTGCCAGCAGCCAAGACAGAGGGGGGGGCACCGGGGAGCTGTTTTTT.

This clone was detected once. This chain links TRBV24-1 with TRBJ1-1; possible D gene TRBD1, 6 bases. The CDR3 runs to 20 residues. V shed 0 bases and J shed 1 base, with 23 bases lying between them. From germline, CDR1 is KGHDR and CDR2 SFDVKD. This chain's CDR3 is CATSDLRGGRSDIANTEAFF. The CDR3 coding sequence is TGTGCCACCAGTGATTTGCGGGGGGGCAGGTCGGACATTGCGAACACTGAAGCTTTCTTT.

The J gene is TRBJ1-5, the V gene TRBV19; 7 nucleotides align to TRBD1. CDR1 LNHDA and CDR2 SQIVND come from the germline V gene (reference sequence). Losses at the gene ends were 4 bases for V and 1 base for J; bases not matched to a gene: 4. The CDR3 sequence is 15 residues long. CDR3 protein: CASSNTGESNQPQHF. The CDR3 nucleotides read TGTGCCAGTAGTAACACAGGGGAGAGCAATCAGCCCCAGCATTTT.

The chain combines TRBV18 with TRBJ2-7, with D perhaps TRBD1 (6 bases). Germline-derived CDR1 and CDR2 are KGHSH and LQKENI. The CDR3 is 13 amino acids. V lost 0 bases and J lost 7, with 10 bases in between. The CDR3 sequence is CASSPPNREEQYV. The CDR3 coding sequence is TGTGCCAGCTCACCACCCAACAGGGAAGAGCAGTACGTC.

Only one count was recorded for this clone. This rearrangement joins TRBV6-5 to TRBJ2-7; D is uncertain. Germline V gene data show CDR1 as MNHEY and CDR2 as SVGAGI. Trimming shortened V by 0 bases and J by 4 bases, and 10 bases separated the two germline ends. The CDR3 spans 14 residues. CDR3 amino acids: CASSYSAGTYEQYV. CDR3 in DNA: TGTGCCAGCAGTTACTCGGCAGGAACATACGAGCAGTACGTC.

This rearrangement joins TRBV5-6 to TRBJ2-1; D remains unclear. The CDR3 consists of 12 residues. CDR1 is SGHDT, CDR2 YYEEEE, per germline. V was pared by 3 bases and J by 6 bases, with 7 bases between. CDR3 coding DNA: TGTGCCAGCAGCTCCCTTCGCAATGAGCAGTTCTTC. Translating it yields CASSSLRNEQFF.

The chain carries TRBV6-5 and TRBJ2-7; 7 bases line up with TRBD1. CDR1 is MNHEY and CDR2 is SVGAGI in the germline V gene. The CDR3 contains 13 residues. Trimming removed 6 bases from V and 3 bases from J; junction bases left unmatched: 5. CDR3 sequence (DNA): TGTGCCAGCAGCACACAGGGGTTCTACGAGCAGTACTTC. Protein sequence: CASSTQGFYEQYF.

The chain employs TRBV5-1 and TRBJ2-5, with TRBD1 identical over 11 bases. J was trimmed by 1 base and V by 0 bases; bases with no gene match: 2. Germline CDR1 SGHRS, CDR2 YFSETQ. The CDR3 totals 16 residues. The CDR3 DNA reads as TGCGCCAGCAGCTTGGCGGGACAGGGGGGCCAAGAGACCCAGTACTTC. Its protein is CASSLAGQGGQETQYF.

The rearrangement links TRBV2 to TRBJ2-1, with TRBD2 matching over 8 bases. The ends lost 10 bases at V and 0 bases at J; junction bases unmatched: 5. The CDR3 is 14 residues long. Germline V gene lookup returns CDR1 SNHLY and CDR2 FYNNEI. The CDR3 DNA follows: TGTGCCACGGATAGCGGGAACTCCTACAATGAGCAGTTCTTC. Amino acid sequence: CATDSGNSYNEQFF.

The chain uses TRBV5-1 and TRBJ2-1; D is possibly TRBD2 (6 bases). V was trimmed by 9 bases and J by 7 bases, leaving 17 bases between them. The CDR3 is made up of 13 amino acids. The germline V gene has CDR1 SGHRS and CDR2 YFSETQ. Here the CDR3 reads CATDRGGGNEQFF. The CDR3 DNA is TGCGCCACCGACCGAGGAGGAGGGAATGAGCAGTTCTTC.

The chain couples TRBV7-9 to TRBJ2-5; 10 bases are a match to TRBD2. CDR3 length equals 18 residues. CDR1 and CDR2 from the germline V gene are SEHNR and FQNEAQ (reference sequence). The J segment lost 3 bases and the V segment lost 5 bases, leaving 15 bases of the junction unmatched. CDR3 bases: TGTGCCAGCAGCGCCGGGACTAGCGCCAGAAGGGTAAAAGAGACCCAGTACTTC. This translates into CASSAGTSARRVKETQYF. Based on the CDR3 plus reference TRBV7-9 and TRBJ2-5, the full variable domain is DTGVSQNPRHKITKRGQNVTFRCDPISEHNRLYWYRQTLGQGPEFLTYFQNEAQLEKSRLLSDRFSAERPKGSFSTLEIQRTEQGDSAMYLCASSAGTSARRVKETQYFGPGTRLLVL.

V is TRBV27 and J is TRBJ2-1; D is possibly TRBD1 (5 bases). CDR1 is MNHEY and CDR2 is SMNVEV in the germline V gene (reference sequence). The CDR3 is 12 residues long. Trimming removed 4 bases from V and 7 bases from J, with 8 bases in between. The DNA for the CDR3 is TGTGCCAGCAGTTACCAGGGTAATGAGCAGTTCTTC. Protein product: CASSYQGNEQFF.

The chain has TRBV5-4 and TRBJ1-5, with D possibly TRBD1 on 6 matching bases. Germline loops: CDR1 SGHNT, CDR2 YYREEE (reference sequence). V lost 2 bases and J 0 bases, leaving 15 bases between the germline ends. The CDR3 contains 17 residues. CDR3 residues: CASSLGGTAISNQPQHF. In nucleotides, the CDR3 is TGTGCCAGCAGCTTAGGGGGAACAGCCATTAGCAATCAGCCCCAGCATTTT.

The chain carries TRBV7-2 and TRBJ2-7; TRBD2 might be the D (6 bases). V lost 3 bases to trimming and J lost 3 bases, with 12 bases between them. The CDR3 covers 14 residues. Germline CDR1 SGHTA, CDR2 FQGNSA. CDR3 nucleotides: TGTGCCAGCAGCTTTGCCGGACTACACTACGAGCAGTACGTC. Translating gives CASSFAGLHYEQYV.

This sequence joins TRBV4-3 and TRBJ1-2; TRBD1 agrees at 7 bases. V lost 3 bases and J lost 4; bases outside the gene matches: 5. Germline V gene sequence: CDR1 LGHNA, CDR2 YSLEER. The CDR3 sequence is 14 residues long. The CDR3 sequence: CASSHEQGSYGYTF. CDR3 DNA sequence: TGCGCCAGCAGCCATGAACAGGGGTCCTATGGCTACACCTTC.

The chain joins TRBV7-2 to TRBJ1-1; no clear D gene. Trimming removed 1 base from V and 7 bases from J, with 13 bases in between. This CDR3 has 14 amino acids. Germline loops: CDR1 SGHTA, CDR2 FQGNSA. The CDR3 bases are TGTGCCAGCAGCTTAGGGGCAGCAGGTCTTGAAGCTTTCTTT. It specifies CASSLGAAGLEAFF.

V gene TRBV19 combines with J gene TRBJ2-3, with 9 nucleotides matching TRBD2. Germline CDR1 is LNHDA and CDR2 is SQIVND (reference sequence). CDR3 length equals 19 residues. V was pared by 5 bases and J by 2 bases, with 17 bases of the junction left unmatched. The CDR3 loop reads CASSGDGLLAGRSTDTQYF. The CDR3 nucleotides are TGTGCCAGTAGTGGGGACGGTCTACTAGCGGGCCGATCCACAGATACGCAGTATTTT.

This clone was observed a few times. The chain recombines TRBV30 with TRBJ1-2; D unresolved. Germline loops: CDR1 GTSNPN, CDR2 SVGIG (reference sequence). V lost 3 bases and J 4 bases, leaving 6 bases between the germline ends. This CDR3 region has 11 residues. DNA for the CDR3: TGTGCCTGGAGCAGAGGCTATGGCTACACCTTC. Translation: CAWSRGYGYTF. The complete variable domain, with remaining parts taken from reference TRBV30 and TRBJ1-2, reads SQTIHQWPATLVQPVGSPLSLECTVEGTSNPNLYWYRQAAGRGLQLLFYSVGIGQISSEVPQNLSASRPQDRQFILSSKKLLLSDSGFYLCAWSRGYGYTFGSGTRLTVV.

The chain has TRBV4-3 and TRBJ1-4, with D possibly being TRBD1 (6 bases). This CDR3 region has 16 residues. V lost 4 bases to trimming and J lost 1 base, with 13 bases between them. Germline assignment: CDR1 LGHNA and CDR2 YSLEER. The CDR3 bases are TGCGCCAGCAGCCCAAGGTACAGGGTAACTAATGAAAAACTGTTTTTT. Its protein product is CASSPRYRVTNEKLFF.

The V and J genes are TRBV5-1 and TRBJ1-4, with TRBD1 matching over 7 bases. CDR3 length equals 14 residues. V dropped 4 bases and J dropped 7; count of bases not matched to a gene: 7. The germline CDR1 and CDR2 sequences are SGHRS and YFSETQ. CDR3 amino acids: CASSQGQDGEKLFF. Here the CDR3 DNA reads TGCGCCAGCAGCCAAGGACAGGATGGTGAAAAACTGTTTTTT.

This chain connects TRBV29-1 to TRBJ2-3; D possibly corresponds to TRBD2 (6 bases). Germline loops: CDR1 SQVTM, CDR2 ANQGSEA. This CDR3 spans 15 amino acids. V lost 5 bases and J lost 0, with 15 bases in between. The CDR3 sequence: CSVSGRLTSTDTQYF. The CDR3 nucleotides read TGCAGCGTTTCAGGGAGGTTAACTAGCACAGATACGCAGTATTTT.

This clone showed up just once. The rearrangement joins TRBV15 to TRBJ2-1; possibly TRBD2 for D (6 bases). Deletions cut 0 bases from V and 0 bases from J, with 9 bases between. The CDR3 consists of 16 residues. In germline, CDR1 is LNHNV, CDR2 YYDKDF (reference sequence). As DNA, the CDR3 is TGTGCCACCAGCAGAGAACCGGGGGACTCCTACAATGAGCAGTTCTTC. This translates into CATSREPGDSYNEQFF. Full variable domain (missing parts from reference TRBV15 and TRBJ2-1): DAMVIQNPRYQVTQFGKPVTLSCSQTLNHNVMYWYQQKSSQAPKLLFHYYDKDFNNEADTPDNFQSRRPNTSFCFLDIRSPGLGDTAMYLCATSREPGDSYNEQFFGPGTRLTVL.